A single sample is the source of the 2 T cell receptor beta chains below, sequenced in a study of blood T cell repertoires in COVID-19. Assay: immunoSEQ multiplex PCR; the TCRdb copy retains only in-frame clones and omits some. The sample shows over 150,000 clones, about nine tenths of them seen only once. The specimen sequenced was PBMCs or T cells enriched from blood (not recorded which). The receptor set was obtained from a woman aged 25 to 45 who had recovered from COVID-19.

The chain carries TRBV19 and TRBJ1-1; TRBD1 matches 8 bases. Germline V gene data show CDR1 as LNHDA and CDR2 as SQIVND (reference sequence). This CDR3 spans 13 amino acids. The V and J ends lost 9 bases and 4 bases, in that order; junction bases with no gene match: 7. CDR3 amino acids: CASGHRGGTEAFF. The CDR3 coding sequence is TGTGCCAGCGGTCACAGGGGGGGCACTGAAGCTTTCTTT.

This rearrangement joins TRBV24-1 to TRBJ1-2, with 7 bases aligning to TRBD1. The CDR3 runs 16 residues. V lost 3 bases and J lost 8; bases outside the gene matches: 14. Looked up from germline, CDR1 is KGHDR and CDR2 is SFDVKD. The CDR3 here is CATSDTEKQGLEGYTF. The DNA for the CDR3 is TGTGCCACCAGTGATACCGAAAAACAGGGGCTGGAGGGCTACACCTTC.